These T cell receptor beta chains were read from a single sample in a study of cytomegalovirus exposure and HLA in healthy donors. TCRdb's copy holds only in-frame clones and misses some; the assay was immunoSEQ multiplex PCR. The table lists some 150,000 clones, 60% to 85% of them singletons. Sequencing was carried out using PBMCs. Source of these receptors: a man aged 40-49 years in good health and CMV-seropositive. Each CDR3 is given with its conserved first and last residue. A D gene is named only where the DNA matches it firmly. Not every row has a clone size; where given, it reads once, few, many or a size class.

V gene	D gene	clone size	J gene	CDR3 DNA	CDR3 protein
TRBV7-9	.	.	TRBJ2-7	TGTGCCAGCAGCTTAGGCGGAGGAGGCGAGCAGTACTTC	CASSLGGGGEQYF
TRBV28	.	.	TRBJ2-1	TGTGCCAGCAGTTTACCTCCGGGTGAGCAGTTCTTC	CASSLPPGEQFF
TRBV25-1	TRBD2	once	TRBJ2-7	TGTGCCAGCAGTGAATATGTAGCGGGAGGGCAGTACTTC	CASSEYVAGGQYF
TRBV4-3	TRBD1	.	TRBJ1-5	TGCGCCAGCAGCCAAGAAGACAGGGGACAGCCCCAGCATTTT	CASSQEDRGQPQHF
TRBV19	.	.	TRBJ1-1	TGTGCCAGTAGTATAGCCGGAGGCCGGGGAATGACTGAAGCTTTCTTT	CASSIAGGRGMTEAFF
TRBV6-5	.	.	TRBJ2-7	TGTGCCAGCAGTTACTCGGGGGGGCGAGGGACCTACGAGCAGTACTTC	CASSYSGGRGTYEQYF
TRBV25-1	.	.	TRBJ2-5	TGTGCCAGCAGTGAATTCAGCCAGAGGAAGGAGACCCAGTACTTC	CASSEFSQRKETQYF
TRBV13	TRBD1	few	TRBJ2-5	TGTGCCAGCAGCTTAAAGACAGGGGGCAGGGAGACCCAGTACTTC	CASSLKTGGRETQYF
TRBV28	.	.	TRBJ2-7	TGTGCCAGCAGTTTAGCGCTACTCGAGCAGTACTTC	CASSLALLEQYF
TRBV5-6	TRBD1	.	TRBJ1-2	TGTGCCAGCAGCTGGTACGGGGACAGTCCTAACTATGGCTACACCTTC	CASSWYGDSPNYGYTF
TRBV7-3	TRBD1	.	TRBJ2-5	TGTGCCAGCAGCTTAACTGGGACAGACCAAGAGACCCAGTACTTC	CASSLTGTDQETQYF
TRBV14	.	.	TRBJ2-1	TGTGCCAGCAGCCCCCGGACACTTGGCAATGAGCAGTTCTTC	CASSPRTLGNEQFF
TRBV5-1	TRBD2	.	TRBJ2-1	TGCGCCAGCAGCTCTAGCGGGGGATACAATGAGCAGTTCTTC	CASSSSGGYNEQFF
TRBV28	TRBD1	.	TRBJ2-7	TGTGCCAGCAGTTTTGACAGGGCCAACGAGCAGTACTTC	CASSFDRANEQYF
TRBV7-9	.	once	TRBJ2-5	TGTGCCAGCAGCTTAGCGCTCGAGATGCAAGAGACCCAGTACTTC	CASSLALEMQETQYF
TRBV2	TRBD2	.	TRBJ2-1	TGTGCCAGTCCCGGGAGGTACAATGAGCAGTTCTTC	CASPGRYNEQFF
TRBV11-2	TRBD1	.	TRBJ1-5	TGTGCCAGCAGCAGAACCGACAGGGGCAGGGATCAGCCCCAGCATTTT	CASSRTDRGRDQPQHF
TRBV7-8	TRBD1	.	TRBJ2-7	TGTGCCAGCAGTTCCGGGACAGGGTCTTACGAGCAGTACTTC	CASSSGTGSYEQYF
TRBV4-3	.	.	TRBJ2-7	TGCGCCAGCAGCCAAGACGGGGGGCCCACCTACGAGCAGTACTTC	CASSQDGGPTYEQYF
TRBV9	.	once	TRBJ2-6	TGTGCCAGCAGCGGCGTACAGGGCTCTGGGGCCAACGTCCTGACTTTC	CASSGVQGSGANVLTF
TRBV19	TRBD1	.	TRBJ1-5	TGTGCCAGTAGCGATAACAGGGGGCCCCAGCATTTT	CASSDNRGPQHF
TRBV18	.	.	TRBJ1-4	TGTGCCAGCTCAATGCAGGGAGGTGCAACTAATGAAAAACTGTTTTTT	CASSMQGGATNEKLFF
TRBV7-2	.	.	TRBJ2-3	TGTGCCAGCAGCTGGACTTTACCTACGCAGTATTTT	CASSWTLPTQYF
TRBV18	.	.	TRBJ2-7	TGTGCCAGCTCACCACCGTCCCGGGACTCCTACGAGCAGTACTTC	CASSPPSRDSYEQYF
TRBV6-4	TRBD2	.	TRBJ2-7	TGTGCCAGCAGTGACTTAGCGGGAGCAGTTACCTACGAGCAGTACTTC	CASSDLAGAVTYEQYF
TRBV5-4	TRBD2	.	TRBJ2-1	TGTGCCAGCAGCTCGCCGGGACTAGCGGGAGTATCTAATGAGCAGTTCTTC	CASSSPGLAGVSNEQFF
TRBV19	.	.	TRBJ1-5	TGTGCCAGTAGTATTGGGCAGCCCGGCTATAGCAATCAGCCCCAGCATTTT	CASSIGQPGYSNQPQHF